This T cell receptor (beta chain) was identified during a study of blood T cell repertoires in COVID-19. For the study at large: Samples came from the United States, Italy and Spain, spanning acute and convalescent COVID-19.

Residents of 24 US areas, aged roughly 18 to 89 years, made up the participants. Cohorts were determined from participant-reported clinical history. V gave up 3 bases and J gave up 1 base, with 15 bases separating them. CDR1 and CDR2 from the germline V gene are LNHDA and SQIVND (reference sequence). CDR3 length: 16 amino acids. The authors' processing: How many nucleated cells were present was estimated from reference gene primer amplification. Profiling relied on immunoSEQ multiplex PCR, and the TCRdb table lists in-frame clones only, not all of them. V and J calls plus clone size are reproduced from that table; the DNA served to infer D and trimming. The sample records 350,000 to 400,000 clones, 70% to 90% being singletons.

The specimen was PBMCs or T cells enriched from blood (not recorded which). The TCR originated in a woman aged 25-40 years with acute COVID-19. This chain uses TRBV19 with TRBJ1-1; D perhaps matches TRBD1 (5 bases). The CDR3 DNA reads TGTGCCAGTAGTATTGGACCCCGTGGGGCGAACACTGAAGCTTTCTTT. Its translation is CASSIGPRGANTEAFF.